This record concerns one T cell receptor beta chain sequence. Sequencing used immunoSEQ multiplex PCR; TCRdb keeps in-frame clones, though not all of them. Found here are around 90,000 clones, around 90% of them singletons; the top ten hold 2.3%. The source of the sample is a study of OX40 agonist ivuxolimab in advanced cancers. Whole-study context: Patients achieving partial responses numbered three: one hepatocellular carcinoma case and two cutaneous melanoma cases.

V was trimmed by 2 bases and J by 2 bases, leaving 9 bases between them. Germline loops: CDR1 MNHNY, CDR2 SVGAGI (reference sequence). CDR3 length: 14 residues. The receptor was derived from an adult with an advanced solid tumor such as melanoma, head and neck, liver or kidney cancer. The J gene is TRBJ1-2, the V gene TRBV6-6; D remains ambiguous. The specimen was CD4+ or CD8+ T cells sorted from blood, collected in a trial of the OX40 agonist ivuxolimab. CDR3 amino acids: CASSYLTGNYGYTF. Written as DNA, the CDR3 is TGTGCCAGCAGTTACCTGACGGGGAACTATGGCTACACCTTC.